These 8 T cell receptor beta chains were sequenced from one sample in a study of human T cells and chemical hapten exposure. Time point of the sample: pre-sensitization, week 0. Regarding treatment: therapeutic diphenylcyclopropenone sensitization with weekly scalp DPC. MiXCR was run by TCRdb on the RACE reads, yielding one entry per CDR3 protein. The data show about 40,000 distinct CDR3 sequences, approximately 10% seen once. The sample consisted of whole blood, taken in connection with sensitization to the hapten diphenylcyclopropenone (DPC). The receptor set was obtained from a man aged 25-40 years with alopecia areata. Some clones in this sample may be carry-over from other donors' samples.

This clonotype was observed a few times. The chain couples TRBV12-3 or TRBV12-4 to TRBJ2-3; D is ambiguous. The CDR3 extends over 11 amino acids. V shed 6 bases and J shed 10 bases, with 11 bases lying between them. CDR3 bases: TGTGCCAGCAGCCTGACCTTTTCGCAGTATTTT. Amino acids: CASSLTFSQYF.

This clonotype was seen ten or more times. This chain uses TRBV29-1 with TRBJ2-4; D is perhaps TRBD1 (5 bases). The CDR3 covers 14 residues. The germline gives CDR1 SQVTM, CDR2 ANQGSEA. The V end was cut by 8 bases, the J end by 2 bases, with 16 bases between. CDR3: CSIRTQGTKNIQYF. The CDR3 DNA is TGCAGCATACGAACCCAGGGAACCAAAAACATTCAGTACTTC.

This chain connects TRBV5-1 to TRBJ1-2; 7 bases are shared with TRBD1. V was pared by 1 base and J by 2 bases, with 5 bases of the junction left unmatched. The CDR3 has 15 residues. Germline V lookup: CDR1 SGHRS, CDR2 YFSETQ. This CDR3 is CASSLLTGQNYGYTF. The CDR3 DNA reads as TGCGCCAGCAGCTTGCTCACGGGACAGAACTATGGCTACACCTTC.

V usage is TRBV7-2 and J usage is TRBJ1-2; tentative D call: TRBD1 (5 bases). The V gene's germline CDR1 is SGHTA and CDR2 FQGNSA. The CDR3 runs 14 residues. Trimming took off 3 bases at V and 2 bases at J, with 10 bases between the two ends. In DNA, the CDR3 is TGTGCCAGCAGCTTTTCAGGGATCAACTATGGCTACACCTTC. This gives the protein CASSFSGINYGYTF. Supplemented by reference TRBV7-2 and TRBJ1-2, the full variable domain reads GAGVSQSPSNKVTEKGKDVELRCDPISGHTALYWYRQSLGQGLEFLIYFQGNSAPDKSGLPSDRFSAERTGGSVSTLTIQRTQQEDSAVYLCASSFSGINYGYTFGSGTRLTVV.

A few counts support this clonotype. The chain has TRBV11-2 and TRBJ2-3, with 11 bases lining up with TRBD2. The CDR3 spans 13 residues. V was pared by 4 bases and J by 7 bases, with 1 base of the junction left unmatched. The V gene's germline CDR1 is SGHAT and CDR2 FQNNGV. The DNA of the CDR3 is TGTGCCAGCAGCTCTAGCGGGAGGTATACGCAGTATTTT. This sequence encodes CASSSSGRYTQYF. Full variable domain (remainder filled in from reference TRBV11-2 and TRBJ2-3): EAGVAQSPRYKIIEKRQSVAFWCNPISGHATLYWYQQILGQGPKLLIQFQNNGVVDDSQLPKDRFSAERLKGVDSTLKIQPAKLEDSAVYLCASSSSGRYTQYFGPGTRLTVL.

This clonotype was detected many times. This rearrangement joins TRBV11-3 to TRBJ2-3; no definite D call. Germline V gene sequence: CDR1 SGHNT, CDR2 YENEEA. This CDR3 has 14 residues. The ends were cut back, 8 bases at V and 6 bases at J, with 18 bases in the middle. The CDR3 DNA is TGTGCCAGCGGCCAAGGACGAGGCGCGGATACGCAGTATTTT. It is translated as CASGQGRGADTQYF. The variable domain in full, with the rest retrieved from reference TRBV11-3 and TRBJ2-3, is EAGVVQSPRYKIIEKKQPVAFWCNPISGHNTLYWYLQNLGQGPELLIRYENEEAVDDSQLPKDRFSAERLKGVDSTLKIQPAELGDSAVYLCASGQGRGADTQYFGPGTRLTVL.

The gene calls are TRBV15 and TRBJ2-1; 10 nucleotides match TRBD2. V trimming: 0 bases; J trimming: 6 bases; junction bases outside the gene matches: 2. Germline-derived CDR1 and CDR2 are LNHNV and YYDKDF (reference sequence). The CDR3 contains 15 residues. The CDR3 coding sequence is TGTGCCACCAGCAGAGACCTAGCGGGAGTCAATGAGCAGTTCTTC. Its translation: CATSRDLAGVNEQFF.

The table lists this clonotype with a few counts. The rearrangement joins TRBV10-3 to TRBJ2-7, with TRBD1 as a possible D gene (6 bases). Per germline, CDR1 ENHRY and CDR2 SYGVKD. The CDR3 covers 14 residues. The V end lost 6 bases, the J end lost 2 bases, and 14 bases lay between the germline ends. CDR3 coding DNA: TGTGCCATCAGGGACAGTATTTTCCCCTACGAGCAGTACTTC. Its protein is CAIRDSIFPYEQYF.